This T cell receptor (beta chain) was sequenced in a study of T cell repertoires in cytomegalovirus infection. Study-level results: In two of eight donors, the top clonotype was HLA-C-restricted CMV-specific.

Germline V gene sequence: CDR1 DFQATT, CDR2 SNEGSKA (reference sequence). The CDR3 totals 13 residues. The ends were cut back, 5 bases at V and 7 bases at J, with 12 bases in the middle. One entry per CDR3 protein, called by TCRdb with MiXCR from the reads. Of around 110,000 distinct CDR3 sequences listed, 10% are singletons. This clonotype was picked up a small number of times. Its specificity is unknown. This receptor was taken from a human donor in good health (CMV status not recorded). Some clones in this sample may be carry-over from other donors' samples. The rearrangement uses TRBV20-1 and TRBJ1-6; D is undetermined. Sample: PBMCs, sequenced either directly or after in vitro stimulation (not recorded which). CDR3 residues: CSAELEGNSPLHF. The CDR3 DNA reads TGCAGTGCTGAGCTGGAAGGGAATTCACCCCTCCACTTT.